This T cell receptor (beta chain) was profiled in a study of blood T cell repertoires in COVID-19. In the original analysis: Amplified reference gene primers provided the basis for estimating nucleated cell counts. Measured with immunoSEQ multiplex PCR; TCRdb has only the in-frame clones, and not every one. V, J and clone size are those of that table, while D and trimming were read from the DNA. The sample has approximately 170,000 clones; 80% to 90% are singletons. V was clipped by 6 bases and J by 3 bases, with 11 bases between them. This CDR3 is 14 amino acids long. Per germline, CDR1 KGHSH and CDR2 LQKENI.

The gene calls are TRBV18 and TRBJ1-4; no firm D call. The clonotype originates from a man aged 45-65 years with active or convalescent COVID-19. The specimen was peripheral blood. The chain's CDR3 is CASSPRTANEKLFF. In nucleotides, the CDR3 is TGTGCCAGCTCCCCCCGTACAGCTAATGAAAAACTGTTTTTT.